Presented here are 16 T cell receptor beta chains from one specimen sequenced in a study of early T cells in non-severe SARS-CoV-2 infection. Each CDR3 protein is one row after TCRdb ran MiXCR on the 5' RACE reads. The table includes some 50,000 distinct CDR3 sequences, around 6% detected once. Sequenced: whole blood. All receptors come from an adult who was a healthcare worker with PCR-confirmed SARS-CoV-2 infection or an uninfected control (not recorded which).

This clonotype was detected ten times or more. V and J are TRBV12-3 or TRBV12-4 and TRBJ1-5, with no clear D. This CDR3 spans 13 amino acids. V shed 6 bases and J shed 7 bases, with 13 bases lying between them. The CDR3 DNA reads TGTGCCAGCAGCCTCAACCGAGTCCAGCCCCAGCATTTT. Translating gives CASSLNRVQPQHF.

This clonotype was recorded at least ten times. This sequence joins TRBV19 and TRBJ2-3; D gene ambiguous. The CDR3 extends over 12 amino acids. V was shortened by 6 bases and J by 6 bases, with 10 bases between the two germline ends. Germline V lookup: CDR1 LNHDA, CDR2 SQIVND (reference sequence). CDR3 bases: TGTGCCAGTAGGGAGACGTTTGATACGCAGTATTTT. This encodes CASRETFDTQYF. Using reference TRBV19 and TRBJ2-3 for the parts outside the CDR3, the full variable domain is DGGITQSPKYLFRKEGQNVTLSCEQNLNHDAMYWYRQDPGQGLRLIYYSQIVNDFQKGDIAEGYSVSREKKESFPLTVTSAQKNPTAFYLCASRETFDTQYFGPGTRLTVL.

This clonotype was counted ten times or more. V gene TRBV7-6 combines with J gene TRBJ2-7; 9 bases align to TRBD2. This CDR3 has 14 amino acids. Germline V CDR1 and CDR2: SGHVS, FNYEAQ. Trimming removed 1 base from V and 7 bases from J; junction bases left unmatched: 5. CDR3 DNA: TGTGCCAGCAGCTTAGACGCGGGAGGGGTAGAGCAGTACTTC. It encodes CASSLDAGGVEQYF.

At least ten counts were recorded for this clonotype. This chain connects TRBV19 to TRBJ2-1, with D unclear. The CDR3 runs 15 residues. CDR1 and CDR2 from the germline V gene are LNHDA and SQIVND (reference sequence). V was shortened by 0 bases and J by 6 bases, with 12 bases between the two germline ends. CDR3 nucleotide sequence: TGTGCCAGTAGTATAGATCTTTTAGCCCGCAATGAGCAGTTCTTC. Amino acids: CASSIDLLARNEQFF.

At least ten counts were recorded for this clonotype. This rearrangement joins TRBV10-3 to TRBJ2-1; the D gene is possibly TRBD2 (5 bases). Germline values: CDR1 ENHRY, CDR2 SYGVKD. The V gene lost 3 bases and the J gene lost 7 bases, with 10 bases spanning the gap. The CDR3 is 13 amino acids. CDR3: CAISEGPGNEQFF. CDR3 DNA sequence: TGTGCCATCAGTGAAGGACCGGGGAATGAGCAGTTCTTC.

At least ten counts were recorded for this clonotype. The chain is built from TRBV18 and TRBJ1-1; TRBD1 is a possible D gene (5 bases). V lost 2 bases, J lost 1 base, and 11 bases lay in between. CDR1 KGHSH and CDR2 LQKENI come from the germline V gene. This CDR3 has 15 amino acids. CDR3 region: CASSPMGGRNTEAFF. In DNA form, the CDR3 reads TGTGCCAGCTCACCAATGGGGGGACGGAACACTGAAGCTTTCTTT.

This clonotype was observed a handful of times. V is TRBV2 and J is TRBJ2-1; D remains unclear. The germline V and J ends were trimmed by 4 bases and 10 bases, with 8 bases remaining between them. From germline, CDR1 is SNHLY and CDR2 FYNNEI. The CDR3 is 11 amino acids. CDR3 protein: CASSALREQFF. CDR3 in DNA: TGTGCCAGCAGTGCCCTAAGGGAGCAGTTCTTC. The whole variable domain, filled in from reference TRBV2 and TRBJ2-1, reads EPEVTQTPSHQVTQMGQEVILRCVPISNHLYFYWYRQILGQKVEFLVSFYNNEISEKSEIFDDQFSVERPDGSNFTLKIRSTKLEDSAMYFCASSALREQFFGPGTRLTVL.

The sample holds a few counts of this clonotype. The chain uses TRBV11-2 and TRBJ2-2, with D tentatively TRBD1 or TRBD2 (5 bases each). The CDR3 has 15 residues. V was trimmed by 5 bases and J by 6 bases, leaving 16 bases between them. Germline CDR1 is SGHAT and CDR2 is FQNNGV. Here the CDR3 DNA reads TGTGCCAGCAGCGTCACCGGGGCCCCCCCCGGGGAGCTGTTTTTT. Protein: CASSVTGAPPGELFF. Drawing the rest from reference TRBV11-2 and TRBJ2-2, the complete variable domain is EAGVAQSPRYKIIEKRQSVAFWCNPISGHATLYWYQQILGQGPKLLIQFQNNGVVDDSQLPKDRFSAERLKGVDSTLKIQPAKLEDSAVYLCASSVTGAPPGELFFGEGSRLTVL.

The CDR3 DNA reads as TGTGCCAGCAGCTTCAGCCCAGTACCCACCGGGGAGCTGTTTTTT. It is translated as CASSFSPVPTGELFF. The chain recombines TRBV7-9 with TRBJ2-2, with unresolved D. This CDR3 has 15 residues. Looked up from germline, CDR1 is SEHNR and CDR2 is FQNEAQ (reference sequence). V was clipped by 3 bases and J by 4 bases, with 12 bases between them.

This clonotype was recorded many times. This sequence joins TRBV20-1 and TRBJ1-2; no clear D. V was trimmed by 1 base and J by 5 bases, leaving 20 bases between them. Germline loops: CDR1 DFQATT, CDR2 SNEGSKA (reference sequence). This CDR3 spans 16 amino acids. Here the CDR3 reads CSARGTLEAPGYGYTF. CDR3 coding DNA: TGCAGTGCTAGAGGGACCTTGGAAGCCCCTGGTTATGGCTACACCTTC.

This clonotype appeared many times. The V call is TRBV6-1, the J call TRBJ2-7; no clear D. V dropped 4 bases and J dropped 4 bases, with 5 bases sitting between them. This CDR3 has 11 residues. Germline V lookup: CDR1 MNHNS, CDR2 SASEGT. The CDR3 loop is CASSAPYEQYF. In DNA, the CDR3 is TGTGCCAGCAGTGCCCCGTACGAGCAGTACTTC.

This clonotype was counted ten times or more. The rearrangement joins TRBV12-3 or TRBV12-4 to TRBJ2-7; 8 positions match TRBD2. CDR3 length equals 15 residues. The V and J ends lost 6 bases and 2 bases, in that order; junction bases with no gene match: 9. DNA of the CDR3: TGTGCCAGCAGCCCTGGGGGCGGGGGGACCTACGAGCAGTACTTC. This encodes CASSPGGGGTYEQYF.

This clonotype has a handful of counts. CDR3 sequence reads: CSDRTSGVDEQFF. The CDR3 nucleotides are TGCAGCGATCGGACTAGCGGGGTAGATGAGCAGTTCTTC. This chain joins TRBV29-1 and TRBJ2-1, with 12 bases aligning to TRBD2. The CDR3 consists of 13 residues. V dropped 7 bases and J dropped 8; count of bases not matched to a gene: 6. Germline CDR1 reads SQVTM; CDR2 reads ANQGSEA.

This clonotype was observed many times. The gene calls are TRBV5-1 and TRBJ2-3, with TRBD1 as a possible D gene (6 bases). This CDR3 region has 13 residues. CDR1 SGHRS and CDR2 YFSETQ come from the germline V gene. Trimming took 0 bases from V and 5 from J, leaving 7 bases between them. The DNA for the CDR3 is TGCGCCAGCAGCTTGGCAGGGGAAGATACGCAGTATTTT. This codes for CASSLAGEDTQYF.

In this sample, this clonotype turned up many times. V and J are TRBV6-2 or TRBV6-3 and TRBJ2-1; D could derive from TRBD1 or TRBD2 (6 bases each). Germline V gene lookup returns CDR1 MNHEY and CDR2 SVGEGT. Trimming took off 6 bases at V and 10 bases at J, with 16 bases between the two ends. This CDR3 spans 13 amino acids. The CDR3 here is CASRYSGGPEQFF. The CDR3 region has the DNA TGTGCCAGCAGGTATTCCGGGGGCCCCGAGCAGTTCTTC.

This clonotype appeared many times. The junction and the germline gene differ at one end; a read error may be behind it. The CDR3 loop is CANSDYGGGNQPQHF. CDR3 bases: TGTGCCAACAGTGATTATGGGGGCGGCAATCAGCCCCAGCATTTT. V gene TRBV25-1 combines with J gene TRBJ1-5; a weak D match, TRBD1 (6 bases). Germline CDR1 MGHDK, CDR2 SYGVNS. This CDR3 contains 15 residues.